Presented here are 20 T cell receptor beta chains from one specimen sequenced in a study of T cell repertoires in cytomegalovirus infection. One entry per CDR3 protein, called by TCRdb with MiXCR from the reads. The data show about 530,000 distinct CDR3 sequences, with about 30% seen just once and 13% held by the top ten. Sequencing input: PBMCs. These receptors all come from a human donor in good health (CMV status not recorded). Some clones in this sample may be carry-over from other donors' samples.

This clonotype has ten or more counts. The rearrangement links TRBV7-2 to TRBJ2-1; no clear D gene. The V gene's germline CDR1 is SGHTA and CDR2 FQGNSA. The germline V and J ends were trimmed by 0 bases and 0 bases, with 6 bases remaining between them. This CDR3 has 15 residues. CDR3 sequence reads: CASSLAGISYNEQFF. As DNA, the CDR3 is TGTGCCAGCAGCTTAGCGGGAATCTCCTACAATGAGCAGTTCTTC.

This chain links TRBV12-3 or TRBV12-4 with TRBJ1-4, with D unresolved. The length of the CDR3 is 16 residues. V shed 8 bases and J shed 0 bases, with 16 bases lying between them. CDR3 DNA sequence: TGTGCCAGCGCCCCCGGGGATAGATCAACTAATGAAAAACTGTTTTTT. Translated: CASAPGDRSTNEKLFF.

This clonotype was counted many times. The chain recombines TRBV7-8 with TRBJ1-1, with 7 bases lining up with TRBD1. CDR3 length: 17 amino acids. Germline trimming cut 5 bases from V and 1 base from J; bases unmatched to any gene: 13. CDR1 and CDR2 from the germline V gene are SGHVS and FQNEAQ. The CDR3 sequence is CASSLRLDDRENTEAFF. As DNA, the CDR3 is TGTGCCAGCAGCCTCCGACTCGACGACAGGGAGAACACTGAAGCTTTCTTT.

The chain joins TRBV7-4 to TRBJ2-5; 9 nucleotides agree with TRBD2. The germline V gene encodes CDR1 SGHVT and CDR2 SQSDAQ. V gave up 1 base and J gave up 5 bases; unmatched junction bases: 14. This CDR3 is 18 amino acids long. DNA of the CDR3: TGTGCCAGCAGCTTAGTGCCCCTAGCGGGAACCCTAGGGGAGACCCAGTACTTC. Its translation: CASSLVPLAGTLGETQYF.

This chain links TRBV30 with TRBJ2-1; D not resolved. The CDR3 extends over 12 amino acids. V was pared by 0 bases and J by 8 bases, with 8 bases between. Germline V CDR1 and CDR2: GTSNPN, SVGIG (reference sequence). The CDR3 bases are TGTGCCTGGAGTGTAATTGGAGATGAGCAGTTCTTC. This encodes CAWSVIGDEQFF.

In the case of this clonotype: A read error may produce the germline difference seen at one junction end. J is TRBJ1-5 and V is TRBV6-2 or TRBV6-3, with D possibly matching TRBD1 (5 bases). CDR1 MNHEY and CDR2 SVGEGT come from the germline V gene. The CDR3 has 18 amino acids. DNA for the CDR3: TGTGCCAGCAGTCACTCCGGCAGGGAAAGAATTTCCGATCAGCCCCAGCATTTT. The encoded protein is CASSHSGRERISDQPQHF.

This chain connects TRBV6-2 or TRBV6-3 to TRBJ2-1; 9 positions match TRBD2. With 6 bases clipped from V and 6 bases from J, the junction kept 9 bases outside the gene matches. CDR3 size: 15 residues. Germline CDR1 and CDR2: MNHEY and SVGEGT. This chain's CDR3 is CASSSLAGPSNEQFF. CDR3 nucleotides: TGTGCCAGCAGCTCTCTAGCGGGACCGTCCAATGAGCAGTTCTTC.

This clonotype occurred a few times. The V gene is TRBV7-9, the J gene TRBJ2-5; unclear D gene. Per the germline V gene, CDR1 is SEHNR and CDR2 is FQNEAQ (reference sequence). The germline V and J ends were trimmed by 2 bases and 0 bases, with 10 bases remaining between them. The CDR3 runs 15 residues. CDR3 in amino acids: CASSLRVGNQETQYF. CDR3 in DNA: TGTGCCAGCAGCTTACGAGTGGGGAACCAAGAGACCCAGTACTTC.

V and J are TRBV4-1 and TRBJ1-6; TRBD1 might be the D (5 bases). The CDR3 length is 15 residues. V was clipped by 0 bases and J by 9 bases, with 12 bases between them. The germline gives CDR1 MGHRA, CDR2 YSYEKL. In nucleotides, the CDR3 is TGCGCCAGCAGCCAAGAGGGGCGGGGGACTTCACCCCTCCACTTT. Amino acids: CASSQEGRGTSPLHF.

The chain recombines TRBV20-1 with TRBJ1-5; D not certain. Germline CDR1 and CDR2: DFQATT and SNEGSKA (reference sequence). V was pared by 7 bases and J by 0 bases, with 4 bases between. The CDR3 runs 11 residues. CDR3 region: CSVNSNQPQHF. In DNA form, the CDR3 reads TGCAGTGTGAATAGCAATCAGCCCCAGCATTTT.

The chain recombines TRBV4-1 with TRBJ2-1; 10 bases match TRBD2. The ends lost 2 bases at V and 7 bases at J; junction bases unmatched: 5. This CDR3 spans 15 amino acids. Looked up from germline, CDR1 is MGHRA and CDR2 is YSYEKL. DNA for the CDR3: TGCGCCAGCAGCCAAATAGCGGGAGGTCGGAATGAGCAGTTCTTC. It translates to CASSQIAGGRNEQFF.

This clonotype was counted ten times or more. The CDR3 reads CASSLVVRRASGRTDTQYF. CDR3 sequence (DNA): TGTGCCAGCAGCTTAGTTGTTCGGCGGGCTAGCGGACGCACAGATACGCAGTATTTT. V and J are TRBV7-2 and TRBJ2-3; 7 bases match TRBD2. The CDR3 runs to 19 residues. CDR1 is SGHTA, CDR2 FQGNSA, per germline. V lost 1 base, J lost 1 base, and 14 bases stayed unmatched.

This clonotype was recorded a few times. The gene calls are TRBV11-2 and TRBJ2-7; D might be TRBD1 (5 bases). The CDR3 extends over 14 amino acids. Germline V gene sequence: CDR1 SGHAT, CDR2 FQNNGV. The CDR3: CASSLDPRGYGQYV. The CDR3 DNA sequence: TGTGCCAGCAGCTTAGATCCAAGGGGCTACGGGCAGTACGTC.

The sample holds many counts of this clonotype. The chain has TRBV7-8 and TRBJ1-1, with 7 bases identical to TRBD1. CDR3 length equals 15 residues. With V trimmed by 4 bases and J by 2 bases, 7 bases remained unmatched. Germline CDR1 is SGHVS and CDR2 is FQNEAQ. The CDR3 loop reads CASSSLGTVNTEAFF. DNA of the CDR3: TGTGCCAGCAGCTCATTGGGGACAGTCAACACTGAAGCTTTCTTT.

The rearrangement uses TRBV19 and TRBJ2-5; D perhaps matches TRBD1 (5 bases). This CDR3 has 16 amino acids. Trimming took off 0 bases at V and 5 bases at J, with 16 bases between the two ends. Looked up from germline, CDR1 is LNHDA and CDR2 is SQIVND (reference sequence). The CDR3 protein is CASSIDRGRVTETQYF. DNA of the CDR3: TGTGCCAGTAGTATAGATCGAGGCAGGGTGACCGAGACCCAGTACTTC.

The chain employs TRBV12-3 or TRBV12-4 and TRBJ1-2, with TRBD1 matching over 8 bases. CDR3 size: 15 residues. Germline trimming cut 5 bases from V and 5 bases from J; bases unmatched to any gene: 10. DNA for the CDR3: TGTGCCAGCAGTCCCCGGACAGGGAAACGGTATGGCTACACCTTC. This gives the protein CASSPRTGKRYGYTF.

V usage is TRBV11-3 and J usage is TRBJ2-1; a possible D gene is TRBD2 (5 bases). Germline CDR1 is SGHNT and CDR2 is YENEEA. This CDR3 spans 13 amino acids. V was clipped by 1 base and J by 10 bases, with 11 bases between them. The CDR3 region is CASSLGEPAEQFF. In DNA, the CDR3 is TGTGCCAGCAGCTTAGGGGAGCCAGCCGAGCAGTTCTTC.

This clonotype was found a few times. The gene calls are TRBV12-5 and TRBJ1-2, with a weak D call TRBD1 (6 bases). Looked up from germline, CDR1 is LGHNT and CDR2 is FRNRAP. The V end was cut by 0 bases, the J end by 5 bases, with 10 bases between. The CDR3 extends over 14 amino acids. The CDR3 spells CASGLVPTGYGYTF. As DNA, the CDR3 is TGTGCTAGTGGTTTGGTACCAACAGGGTATGGCTACACCTTC.

The table lists this clonotype with a few counts. The chain carries TRBV4-3 and TRBJ2-7, with unresolved D. Looked up from germline, CDR1 is LGHNA and CDR2 is YSLEER. Trimming removed 0 bases from V and 0 bases from J, with 9 bases in between. The CDR3 consists of 15 residues. Here the CDR3 DNA reads TGCGCCAGCAGCCAAGAGCTCGCCTTCTCCTACGAGCAGTACTTC. This encodes CASSQELAFSYEQYF.

This clonotype has only a few counts. The gene calls are TRBV6-6 and TRBJ1-5; the D is unclear. Trimming shortened V by 6 bases and J by 5 bases, and 20 bases separated the two germline ends. Germline values: CDR1 MNHNY, CDR2 SVGAGI (reference sequence). The CDR3 is made up of 16 amino acids. The CDR3 DNA sequence: TGTGCCAGCAGACGTCGTACCACAATCTCTTATCAGCCCCAGCATTTT. Protein: CASRRRTTISYQPQHF.